This T cell receptor beta chain was captured in a study of cytomegalovirus exposure and HLA in healthy donors. General study results and limits: In a later analysis, at a false discovery rate of 0.05, 16,951 TCR beta sequences matched HLA alleles.

As to this clone: Its antigen is unknown.

The PCR ran on 60 Vbeta and 13 Jbeta primers. Some clones are missing from TCRdb's copy, which holds only in-frame ones; the method was immunoSEQ multiplex PCR. Of roughly 88,000 clones in the sample, around 80% are singletons; the top ten hold approximately 5.3%. The TCR sequence derives from a man aged 25-45 years in good health and CMV-seropositive. Sequenced sample: PBMCs.

The CDR3 nucleotides read TGTGCCAGCAGTCTCCTGGGACTAGCGGGCAATGAGCAGTTCTTC. Its translation is CASSLLGLAGNEQFF. The chain employs TRBV27 and TRBJ2-1, with 12 bases matching TRBD2. Unmatched junction bases numbered 5, after V lost 5 bases and J lost 6 bases. Germline CDR1 MNHEY, CDR2 SMNVEV (reference sequence). The CDR3 has 15 residues.